This TCR beta chain was sequenced during a study of regulatory T cells in long-lasting Graves disease. Ten or more counts support this clonotype. Germline CDR1 is SGHTA and CDR2 is FQGNSA. The CDR3 is made up of 16 amino acids. Trimming at V came to 2 bases and at J to 0 bases, leaving 3 bases not matched to a gene. Building of the TCR beta libraries involved iRepertoire HTBI primers and Arm-PCR of CDR3 regions. TCRdb itself ran the multiplex PCR reads through MiXCR, one entry per CDR3 protein. The sample holds 350,000 to 450,000 distinct CDR3 sequences, about a fifth seen once. The time point denotes: persistent/refractory GD, antithyroid drugs over 5 years with positive TRAb. From PBMCs, RNA was extracted and then used to make the TCR library.

The TCR sequence derives from a female donor with Graves disease. The V call is TRBV7-2, the J call TRBJ2-7; 11 bases are a match to TRBD2. The sequencing used peripheral blood mononuclear cells (PBMCs), collected when the disease was refractory, from a patient treated with antithyroid drugs. CDR3 DNA sequence: TGTGCCAGCAGCTTAAGGGGACTAGCGGTCTCCTACGAGCAGTACTTC. Amino acid sequence: CASSLRGLAVSYEQYF.